This is a list of T cell receptor beta chains from one sample in a study of T cells in Graves' hyperthyroidism and ophthalmopathy. TCRdb ran MiXCR on the multiplex PCR reads and lists one entry per CDR3 protein. The sample records about 600,000 distinct CDR3 sequences, approximately 15% being singletons. What was sequenced was blood. The source is a woman younger than 35 with Graves' ophthalmopathy. Each CDR3 is given with its conserved first and last residue. The order of the fields is clone size, V gene, J gene, D gene, CDR3 protein, CDR3 DNA. D genes are given only for firm matches. Clone size is shown for a subset of rows, as once, few, many or a class of expanded clone.

size: few
V: TRBV9
J: TRBJ2-5
D: TRBD1
CDR3: CASSVGAGGQGARETQYF
DNA: TGTGCCAGCAGCGTAGGCGCGGGGGGACAGGGGGCGCGAGAGACCCAGTACTTC

size: few
V: TRBV7-8
J: TRBJ1-6
D: NA
CDR3: CASSAEGSYNSPLHF
DNA: TGTGCCAGCAGCGCCGAGGGAAGTTATAATTCACCCCTCCACTTT

size: NA
V: TRBV6-1
J: TRBJ1-2
D: TRBD1
CDR3: CASSKAGGAVVGGYTF
DNA: TGTGCCAGCAGTAAAGCAGGGGGCGCGGTGGTTGGTGGCTACACCTTC

size: many
V: TRBV11-2
J: TRBJ1-2
D: NA
CDR3: CASSRLSGDYGYTF
DNA: TGTGCCAGCAGCAGGCTGTCGGGGGACTATGGCTACACCTTC

size: many
V: TRBV7-2
J: TRBJ2-3
D: NA
CDR3: CASRRDMGDTQYF
DNA: TGTGCCAGCAGGAGGGACATGGGAGATACGCAGTATTTT

size: few
V: TRBV12-5
J: TRBJ2-1
D: NA
CDR3: CASGLVAIGEQFF
DNA: TGTGCTAGTGGTTTGGTGGCCATAGGGGAGCAGTTCTTC

size: many
V: TRBV28
J: TRBJ1-5
D: NA
CDR3: CARESNQPQHF
DNA: TGTGCGAGAGAGTCAAATCAGCCCCAGCATTTT

size: many
V: TRBV11-2
J: TRBJ2-3
D: TRBD2
CDR3: CASSLEWGLASDTQYF
DNA: TGTGCCAGCAGCTTAGAGTGGGGACTAGCTTCAGATACGCAGTATTTT

size: many
V: TRBV7-9
J: TRBJ2-5
D: TRBD1
CDR3: CASQQGHQETQYF
DNA: TGTGCCAGCCAACAGGGGCACCAAGAGACCCAGTACTTC

size: once
V: TRBV7-8
J: TRBJ2-5
D: NA
CDR3: CASSLTWERISGVETQYF
DNA: TGTGCCAGCAGCTTAACGTGGGAGCGGATTTCGGGAGTAGAGACCCAGTACTTC

size: few
V: TRBV5-1
J: TRBJ2-1
D: NA
CDR3: CASGVGVHVDEQFF
DNA: TGCGCCAGCGGGGTGGGGGTCCACGTCGATGAGCAGTTCTTC

size: many
V: TRBV12-3/TRBV12-4
J: TRBJ2-7
D: TRBD2
CDR3: CASTRSGGSYEQYF
DNA: TGTGCCAGCACCCGGAGCGGGGGTTCCTACGAGCAGTACTTC

size: many
V: TRBV12-3/TRBV12-4
J: TRBJ2-3
D: NA
CDR3: CASTFLGAVGEGQYF
DNA: TGTGCCAGCACCTTTCTAGGAGCGGTCGGCGAGGGGCAGTATTTT

size: few
V: TRBV24-1
J: TRBJ2-3
D: NA
CDR3: CATSDPGIEDTQYF
DNA: TGTGCCACCAGTGATCCCGGGATTGAGGATACGCAGTATTTT